The sequence of this T cell receptor (beta chain) was determined in a study of graft-versus-host responses after intestinal transplantation. Sequenced by immunoSEQ multiplex PCR; TCRdb stores in-frame clones only, minus some. The table records 150,000 or so clones, 92% of them present only once. Comments on this clone: What it binds is not known.

Source: unstimulated CD4+ T cells sorted from spleen or lymph node cells, taken before intestinal transplant. The TCR sequence derives from a human donor who received an intestinal transplant.

The CDR3 is CASRSTGQANTEAFF. Written as DNA, the CDR3 is TGTGCCAGCAGATCCACTGGACAGGCTAACACTGAAGCTTTCTTT. The J gene is TRBJ1-1, the V gene TRBV7-2, with 7 bases identical to TRBD1. J lost 2 bases, V lost 6 bases, and 9 bases had no gene match. This CDR3 spans 15 amino acids. Germline CDR1 SGHTA, CDR2 FQGNSA.